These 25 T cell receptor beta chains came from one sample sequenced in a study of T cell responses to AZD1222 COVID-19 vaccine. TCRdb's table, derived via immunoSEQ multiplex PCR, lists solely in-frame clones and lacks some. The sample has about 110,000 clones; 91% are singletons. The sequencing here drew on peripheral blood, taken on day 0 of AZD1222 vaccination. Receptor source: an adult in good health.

The CDR3 region is CASSLAGGSGQYF. The CDR3 coding sequence is TGTGCCAGCAGCTTGGCCGGGGGGAGCGGGCAGTACTTC. The rearrangement uses TRBV5-4 and TRBJ2-7; 7 nucleotides match TRBD2. The CDR3 has 13 amino acids. Trimming at V came to 0 bases and at J to 9 bases, leaving 6 bases not matched to a gene. Per the germline V gene, CDR1 is SGHNT and CDR2 is YYREEE (reference sequence).

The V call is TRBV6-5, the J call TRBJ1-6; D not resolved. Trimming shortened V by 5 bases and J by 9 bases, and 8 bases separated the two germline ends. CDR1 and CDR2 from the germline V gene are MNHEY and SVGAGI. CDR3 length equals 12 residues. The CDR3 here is CASSPLVSPLHF. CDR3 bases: TGTGCCAGCAGTCCCCTGGTTTCACCCCTCCACTTT.

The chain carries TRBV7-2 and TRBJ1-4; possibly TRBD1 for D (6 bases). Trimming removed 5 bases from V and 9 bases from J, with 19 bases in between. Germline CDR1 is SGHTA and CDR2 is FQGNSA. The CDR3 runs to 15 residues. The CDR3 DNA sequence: TGTGCCAGCAGCCCCATGGGGGGGGCACACCAAAAACTGTTTTTT. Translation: CASSPMGGAHQKLFF.

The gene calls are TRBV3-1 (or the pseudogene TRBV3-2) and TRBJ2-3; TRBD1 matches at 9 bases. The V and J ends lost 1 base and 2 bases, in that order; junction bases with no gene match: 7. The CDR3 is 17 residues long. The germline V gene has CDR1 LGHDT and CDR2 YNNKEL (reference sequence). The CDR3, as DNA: TGTGCCAGCAGCCAAGTTCCCGGGACAGGGAACACAGATACGCAGTATTTT. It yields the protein CASSQVPGTGNTDTQYF.

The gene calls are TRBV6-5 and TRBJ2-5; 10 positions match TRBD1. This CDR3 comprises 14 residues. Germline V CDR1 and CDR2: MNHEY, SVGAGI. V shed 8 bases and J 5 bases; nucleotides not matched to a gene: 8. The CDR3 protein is CASYDRGLSETQYF. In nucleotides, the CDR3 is TGTGCCAGCTATGACAGGGGGCTTTCTGAGACCCAGTACTTC.

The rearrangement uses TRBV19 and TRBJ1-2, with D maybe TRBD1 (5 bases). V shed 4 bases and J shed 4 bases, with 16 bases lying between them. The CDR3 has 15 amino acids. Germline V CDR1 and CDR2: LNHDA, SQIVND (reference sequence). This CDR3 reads CASSTLQAGGYGYTF. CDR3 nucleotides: TGTGCCAGTAGTACACTACAGGCTGGGGGCTATGGCTACACCTTC.

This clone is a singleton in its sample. The CDR3 nucleotides read TGTGCCAGCAGCTTACAGGGGGAGTACACTGAAGCTTTCTTT. It translates to CASSLQGEYTEAFF. The rearrangement joins TRBV5-6 to TRBJ1-1; 8 positions match TRBD1. The ends lost 2 bases at V and 3 bases at J; junction bases unmatched: 3. This CDR3 region has 14 residues. Per the germline V gene, CDR1 is SGHDT and CDR2 is YYEEEE.

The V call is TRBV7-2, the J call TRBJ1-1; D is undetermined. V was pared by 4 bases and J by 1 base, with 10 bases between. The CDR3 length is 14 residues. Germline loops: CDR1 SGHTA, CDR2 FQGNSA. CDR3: CASSSRAGNTEAFF. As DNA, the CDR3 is TGTGCCAGCAGCTCAAGGGCCGGGAACACTGAAGCTTTCTTT.

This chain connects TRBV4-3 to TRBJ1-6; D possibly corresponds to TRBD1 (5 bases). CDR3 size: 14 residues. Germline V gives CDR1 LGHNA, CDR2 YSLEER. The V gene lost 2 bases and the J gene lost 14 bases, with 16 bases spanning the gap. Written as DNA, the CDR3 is TGCGCCAGCAGCCAACCGGGACCTTCTTCGGCCCTCCACTTT. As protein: CASSQPGPSSALHF.

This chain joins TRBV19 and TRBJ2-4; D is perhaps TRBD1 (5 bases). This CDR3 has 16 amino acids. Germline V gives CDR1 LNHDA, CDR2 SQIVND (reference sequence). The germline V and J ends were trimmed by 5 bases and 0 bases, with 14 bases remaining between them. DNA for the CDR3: TGTGCCAGTAGTCTTGACAGTAGTCTAGCCAAAAACATTCAGTACTTC. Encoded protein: CASSLDSSLAKNIQYF.

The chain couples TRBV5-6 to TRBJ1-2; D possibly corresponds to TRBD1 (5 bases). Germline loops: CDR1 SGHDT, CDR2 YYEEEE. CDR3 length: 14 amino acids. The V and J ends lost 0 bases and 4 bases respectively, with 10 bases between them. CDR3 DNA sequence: TGTGCCAGCAGCTTGGATCGGGGCCGCTATGGCTACACCTTC. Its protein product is CASSLDRGRYGYTF.

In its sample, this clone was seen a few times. The CDR3 region has the DNA TGTGCCAGCAGCATAATGACAGGGGCCGCTGGTGAAGCTTTCTTT. Encoded protein: CASSIMTGAAGEAFF. The V gene is TRBV28, the J gene TRBJ1-1, with 8 bases identical to TRBD1. With 6 bases clipped from V and 7 bases from J, the junction kept 13 bases outside the gene matches. CDR1 MDHEN and CDR2 SYDVKM come from the germline V gene. The CDR3 has 15 amino acids.

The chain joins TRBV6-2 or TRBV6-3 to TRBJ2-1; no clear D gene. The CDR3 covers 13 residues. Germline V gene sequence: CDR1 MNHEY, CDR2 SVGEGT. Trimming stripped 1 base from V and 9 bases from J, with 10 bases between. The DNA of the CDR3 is TGTGCCAGCAGTTACTATCGGCGCGGTGAGCAGTTCTTC. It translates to CASSYYRRGEQFF.

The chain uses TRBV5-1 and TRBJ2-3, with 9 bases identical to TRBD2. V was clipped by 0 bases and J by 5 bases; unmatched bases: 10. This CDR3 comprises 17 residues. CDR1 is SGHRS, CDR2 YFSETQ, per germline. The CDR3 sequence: CASSLVASGAPGDTQYF. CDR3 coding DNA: TGCGCCAGCAGCTTGGTAGCTAGCGGGGCCCCAGGAGATACGCAGTATTTT. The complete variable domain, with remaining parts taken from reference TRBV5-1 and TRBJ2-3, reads KAGVTQTPRYLIKTRGQQVTLSCSPISGHRSVSWYQQTPGQGLQFLFEYFSETQRNKGNFPGRFSGRQFSNSRSEMNVSTLELGDSALYLCASSLVASGAPGDTQYFGPGTRLTVL.

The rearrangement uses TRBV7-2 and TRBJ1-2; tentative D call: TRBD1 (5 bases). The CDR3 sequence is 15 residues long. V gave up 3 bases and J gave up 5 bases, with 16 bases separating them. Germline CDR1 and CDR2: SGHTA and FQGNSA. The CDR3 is CASSLNRGGIYGYTF. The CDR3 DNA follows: TGTGCCAGCAGCTTGAACCGCGGGGGTATTTATGGCTACACCTTC.

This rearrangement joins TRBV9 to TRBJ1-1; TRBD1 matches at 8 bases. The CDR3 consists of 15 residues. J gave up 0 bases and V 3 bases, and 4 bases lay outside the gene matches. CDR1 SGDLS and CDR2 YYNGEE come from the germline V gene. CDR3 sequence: CASSAETGVNTEAFF. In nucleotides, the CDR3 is TGTGCCAGCAGCGCCGAGACAGGGGTGAACACTGAAGCTTTCTTT.

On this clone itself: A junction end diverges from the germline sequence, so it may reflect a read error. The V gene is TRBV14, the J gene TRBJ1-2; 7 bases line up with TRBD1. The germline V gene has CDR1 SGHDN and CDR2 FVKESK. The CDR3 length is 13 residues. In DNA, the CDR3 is TGTGCCAGCAGCCAGGCAGGGGGAAATCCAAGGTCCTTC. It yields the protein CASSQAGGNPRSF.

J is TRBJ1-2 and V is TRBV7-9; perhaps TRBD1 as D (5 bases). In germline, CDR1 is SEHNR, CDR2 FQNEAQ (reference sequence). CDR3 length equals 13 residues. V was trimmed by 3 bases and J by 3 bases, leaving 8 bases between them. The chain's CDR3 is CASSFTGDYGYTF. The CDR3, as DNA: TGTGCCAGCAGCTTTACGGGGGACTATGGCTACACCTTC.

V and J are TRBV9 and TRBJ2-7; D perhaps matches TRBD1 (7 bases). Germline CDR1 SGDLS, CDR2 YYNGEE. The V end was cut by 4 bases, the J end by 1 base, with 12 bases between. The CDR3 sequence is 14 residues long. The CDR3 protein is CASSTGGQSYEQYF. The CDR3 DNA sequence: TGTGCCAGCAGCACCGGGGGACAGTCCTACGAGCAGTACTTC.

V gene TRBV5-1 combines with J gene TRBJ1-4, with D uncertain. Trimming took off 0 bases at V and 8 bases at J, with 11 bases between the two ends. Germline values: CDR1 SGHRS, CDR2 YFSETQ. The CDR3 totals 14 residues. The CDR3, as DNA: TGCGCCAGCAGCTTGGGACACCGAGAGGAAAAACTGTTTTTT. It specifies CASSLGHREEKLFF.

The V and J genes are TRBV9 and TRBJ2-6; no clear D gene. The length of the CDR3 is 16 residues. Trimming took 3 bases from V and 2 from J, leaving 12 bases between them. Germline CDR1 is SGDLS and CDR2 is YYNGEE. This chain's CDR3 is CASSGLSIPGANVLTF. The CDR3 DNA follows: TGTGCCAGCAGCGGGTTGAGTATCCCTGGGGCCAACGTCCTGACTTTC.

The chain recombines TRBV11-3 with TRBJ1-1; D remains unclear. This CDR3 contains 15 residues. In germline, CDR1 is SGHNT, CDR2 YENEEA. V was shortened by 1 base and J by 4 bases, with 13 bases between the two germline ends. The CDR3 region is CASSLGGTLSTEAFF. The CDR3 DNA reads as TGTGCCAGCAGCTTAGGTGGAACCCTGAGCACTGAAGCTTTCTTT.

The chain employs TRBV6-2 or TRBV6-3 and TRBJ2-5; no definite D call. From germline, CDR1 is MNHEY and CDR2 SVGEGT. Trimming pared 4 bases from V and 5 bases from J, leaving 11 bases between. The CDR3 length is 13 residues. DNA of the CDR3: TGTGCCAGCAGTTCCCCTGAGACTGAGACCCAGTACTTC. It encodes CASSSPETETQYF.

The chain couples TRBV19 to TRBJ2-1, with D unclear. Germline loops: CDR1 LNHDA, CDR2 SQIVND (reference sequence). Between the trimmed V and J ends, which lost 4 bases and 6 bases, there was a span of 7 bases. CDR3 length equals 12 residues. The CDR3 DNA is TGTGCCAGTAGTAGGGCCGGCAATGAGCAGTTCTTC. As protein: CASSRAGNEQFF.

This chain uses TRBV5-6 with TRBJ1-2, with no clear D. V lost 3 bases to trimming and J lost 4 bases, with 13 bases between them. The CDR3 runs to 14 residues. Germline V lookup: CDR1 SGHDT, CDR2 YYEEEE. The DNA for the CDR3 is TGTGCCAGCAGCTCCCCCGGGTTTGCCTATGGCTACACCTTC. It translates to CASSSPGFAYGYTF.